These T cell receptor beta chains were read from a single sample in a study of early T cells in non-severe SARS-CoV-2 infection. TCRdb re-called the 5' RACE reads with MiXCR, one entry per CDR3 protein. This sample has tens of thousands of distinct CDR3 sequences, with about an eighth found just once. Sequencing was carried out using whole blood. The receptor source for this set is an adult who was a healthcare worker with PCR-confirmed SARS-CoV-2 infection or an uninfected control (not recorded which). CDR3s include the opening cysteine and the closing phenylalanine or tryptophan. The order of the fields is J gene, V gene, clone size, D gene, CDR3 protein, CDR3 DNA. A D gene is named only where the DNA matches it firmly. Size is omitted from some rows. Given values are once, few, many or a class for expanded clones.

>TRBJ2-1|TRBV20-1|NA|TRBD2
CSAGRLAGEAEQFF
TGCAGTGCTGGCAGACTAGCGGGAGAGGCTGAGCAGTTCTTC
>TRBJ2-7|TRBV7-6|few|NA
CASSRGTAYEQYF
TGTGCCAGCAGCCGCGGGACAGCCTACGAGCAGTACTTC
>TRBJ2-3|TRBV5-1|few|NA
CASTLNWKDYTQYF
TGCGCCAGCACCCTCAACTGGAAGGATTATACGCAGTATTTT
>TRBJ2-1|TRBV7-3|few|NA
CASSSPQANEQFF
TGTGCCAGCAGCTCCCCCCAGGCGAATGAGCAGTTCTTC
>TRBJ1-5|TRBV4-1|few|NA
CASSQEWGSNQPQHF
TGCGCCAGCAGCCAAGAGTGGGGGAGCAATCAGCCCCAGCATTTT
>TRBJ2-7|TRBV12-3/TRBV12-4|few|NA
CASSFGGGRNEQYF
TGTGCCAGCAGTTTTGGGGGTGGGCGGAACGAGCAGTACTTC
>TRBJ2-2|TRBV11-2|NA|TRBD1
CASSAGGNTGELFF
TGTGCCAGCAGCGCAGGGGGTAACACCGGGGAGCTGTTTTTT
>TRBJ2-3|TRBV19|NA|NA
CASSPGTTDTQYF
TGTGCCAGTAGCCCCGGGACGACAGATACGCAGTATTTT
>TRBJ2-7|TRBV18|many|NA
CASSPPNREGSEQYF
TGTGCCAGCTCACCACCCAACAGGGAGGGCTCCGAGCAGTACTTC
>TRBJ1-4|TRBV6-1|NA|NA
CASSEGLGYEKLFF
TGTGCCAGCAGTGAAGGACTCGGGTATGAAAAACTGTTTTTT
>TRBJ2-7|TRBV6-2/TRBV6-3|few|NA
CASSHSYEQYF
TGTGCCAGCAGTCATAGCTACGAGCAGTACTTC
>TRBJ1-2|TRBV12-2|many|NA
CASRLESGNYGYTF
TGTGCAAGTCGCTTAGAGTCCGGGAACTATGGCTACACCTTC
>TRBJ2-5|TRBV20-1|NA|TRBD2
CSAALSASGSGGGETQYF
TGCAGTGCCGCCTTAAGCGCTAGCGGGAGTGGGGGCGGTGAGACCCAGTACTTC
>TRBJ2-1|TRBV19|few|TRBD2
CASSRASGGAVREQFF
TGTGCCAGTAGTAGGGCTAGCGGGGGGGCCGTACGTGAGCAGTTCTTC
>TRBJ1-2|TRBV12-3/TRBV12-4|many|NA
CASSFADVLGGYTF
TGTGCCAGCAGTTTTGCAGACGTTCTGGGCGGCTACACCTTC
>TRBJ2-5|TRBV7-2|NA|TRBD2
CASSLGLAGGWGPRYF
TGTGCCAGCAGCTTAGGCCTAGCGGGAGGGTGGGGCCCCCGGTACTTC
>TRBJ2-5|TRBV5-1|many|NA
CASSMEMPGETQYF
TGCGCCAGCAGCATGGAGATGCCGGGGGAGACCCAGTACTTC
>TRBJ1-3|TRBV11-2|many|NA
CASSTYRGSGNTIYF
TGTGCCAGCAGCACATACAGAGGCTCTGGAAACACCATATATTTT
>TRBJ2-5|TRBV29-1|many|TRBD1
CSVVRTGQETQYF
TGCAGCGTTGTTCGGACAGGGCAAGAGACCCAGTACTTC
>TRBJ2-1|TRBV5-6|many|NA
CASSLGRTGTLAGEFF
TGTGCCAGCAGCTTGGGGAGGACAGGGACCCTAGCGGGTGAGTTCTTC
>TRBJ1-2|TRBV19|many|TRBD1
CASSPDRVSGYTF
TGTGCCAGTAGTCCCGACAGGGTGAGCGGCTACACCTTC
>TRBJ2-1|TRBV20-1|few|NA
CSASGWGNEQFF
TGCAGTGCTAGCGGATGGGGGAATGAGCAGTTCTTC
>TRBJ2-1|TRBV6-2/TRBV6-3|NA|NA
CASRLPPNEQFF
TGTGCCAGCAGACTCCCCCCCAATGAGCAGTTCTTC
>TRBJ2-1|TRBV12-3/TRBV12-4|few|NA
CASSLGRGEQFF
TGTGCCAGCAGTTTAGGAAGGGGTGAGCAGTTCTTC
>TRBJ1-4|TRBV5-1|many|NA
CASSLDSFPATNEKLFF
TGCGCCAGCAGCTTGGACTCTTTCCCAGCAACTAATGAAAAACTGTTTTTT
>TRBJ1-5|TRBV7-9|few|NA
CASSLSGSQPQHF
TGTGCCAGCAGCTTATCGGGGAGTCAGCCCCAGCATTTT
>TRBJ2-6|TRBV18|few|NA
CASSNPAGPANVLTF
TGTGCCAGCTCAAACCCGGCAGGTCCGGCCAACGTCCTGACTTTC
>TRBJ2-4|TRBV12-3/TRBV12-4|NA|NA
CASSLGAIQYF
TGTGCCAGCAGCCTGGGAGCCATTCAGTACTTC
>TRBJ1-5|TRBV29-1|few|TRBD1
CSAGTGANQPQHF
TGCAGCGCCGGGACAGGGGCCAATCAGCCCCAGCATTTT
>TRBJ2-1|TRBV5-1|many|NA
CASSFGGLYNEQFF
TGCGCCAGCAGCTTCGGGGGTCTCTACAATGAGCAGTTCTTC
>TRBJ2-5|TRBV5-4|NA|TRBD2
CASSLAGTTSQETQYF
TGTGCCAGCAGCTTGGCCGGTACGACTAGCCAGGAGACCCAGTACTTC
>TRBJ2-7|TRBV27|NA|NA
CASRFALGYEQYF
TGTGCCAGTCGCTTTGCGTTGGGATACGAGCAGTACTTC
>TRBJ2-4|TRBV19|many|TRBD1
CASSTLTGSKNIQYF
TGTGCCAGTAGTACCCTGACAGGGAGCAAAAACATTCAGTACTTC
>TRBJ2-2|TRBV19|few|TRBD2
CASSISFGSGSTGELFF
TGTGCCAGTAGTATTAGTTTTGGAAGCGGGAGCACCGGGGAGCTGTTTTTT
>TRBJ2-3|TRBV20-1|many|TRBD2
CSASTSGGRFQYF
TGCAGTGCCTCCACTAGCGGGGGGCGTTTTCAGTATTTT
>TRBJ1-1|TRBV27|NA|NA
CASSSILNWGTEAFF
TGTGCCAGCAGTTCAATCCTTAACTGGGGTACTGAAGCTTTCTTT
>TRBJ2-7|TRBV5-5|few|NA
CASSLSFRGSLPYEQYF
TGTGCCAGCAGCTTGTCTTTCCGTGGCAGCCTCCCCTACGAGCAGTACTTC